This record looks at one TCR beta chain sequence and its context. CDR1 SNHLY and CDR2 FYNNEI come from the germline V gene. CDR3 length: 14 amino acids. Trimming removed 5 bases from V and 2 bases from J, with 13 bases in between. The data were obtained in a study of technical replicates of blood from a few donors. Produced via immunoSEQ multiplex PCR; TCRdb's table is partial and in-frame only. The data contain around 72,000 clones, almost 95% of them seen just once; the ten biggest clones take up approximately 0.39%. The source of this sequence is a human donor in good health. This rearrangement joins TRBV2 to TRBJ2-7, with D possibly TRBD2 on 6 matching bases. Sample: T cells isolated from PBMCs. CDR3 sequence reads: CASSPRGLTYEQYF. The CDR3 bases are TGTGCCAGCAGTCCGAGGGGACTTACCTACGAGCAGTACTTC.